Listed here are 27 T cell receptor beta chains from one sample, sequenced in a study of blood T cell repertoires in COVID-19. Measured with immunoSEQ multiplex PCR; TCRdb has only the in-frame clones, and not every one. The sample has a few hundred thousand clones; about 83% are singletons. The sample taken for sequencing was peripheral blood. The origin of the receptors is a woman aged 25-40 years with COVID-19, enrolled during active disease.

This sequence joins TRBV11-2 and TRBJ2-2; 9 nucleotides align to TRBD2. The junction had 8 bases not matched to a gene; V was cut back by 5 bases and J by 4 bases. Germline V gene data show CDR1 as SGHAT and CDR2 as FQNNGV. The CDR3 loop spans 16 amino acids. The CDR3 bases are TGTGCCAGCAGCCGCCCGGGGACTAGCTTCACCGGGGAGCTGTTTTTT. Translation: CASSRPGTSFTGELFF.

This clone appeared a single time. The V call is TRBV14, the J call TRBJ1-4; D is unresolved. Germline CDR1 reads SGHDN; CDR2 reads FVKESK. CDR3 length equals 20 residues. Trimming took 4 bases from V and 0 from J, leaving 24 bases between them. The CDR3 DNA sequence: TGTGCCAGCAGCCTCGTCCACCCCCCCATAACCACTTCAACTAATGAAAAACTGTTTTTT. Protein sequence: CASSLVHPPITTSTNEKLFF.

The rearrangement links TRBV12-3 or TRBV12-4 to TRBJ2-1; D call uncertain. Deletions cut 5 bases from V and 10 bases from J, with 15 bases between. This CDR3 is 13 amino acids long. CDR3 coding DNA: TGTGCCAGCAGTACAGACCTCCTTGTAGAGCAGTTCTTC. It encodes CASSTDLLVEQFF.

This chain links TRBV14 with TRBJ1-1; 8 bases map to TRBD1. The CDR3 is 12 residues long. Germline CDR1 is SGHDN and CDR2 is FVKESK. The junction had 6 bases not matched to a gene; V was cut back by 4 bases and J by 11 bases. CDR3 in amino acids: CASSRLTGEAFF. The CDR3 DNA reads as TGTGCCAGCAGCCGTCTGACAGGGGAGGCTTTCTTT. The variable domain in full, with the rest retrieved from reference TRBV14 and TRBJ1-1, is EAGVTQFPSHSVIEKGQTVTLRCDPISGHDNLYWYRRVMGKEIKFLLHFVKESKQDESGMPNNRFLAERTGGTYSTLKVQPAELEDSGVYFCASSRLTGEAFFGQGTRLTVV.

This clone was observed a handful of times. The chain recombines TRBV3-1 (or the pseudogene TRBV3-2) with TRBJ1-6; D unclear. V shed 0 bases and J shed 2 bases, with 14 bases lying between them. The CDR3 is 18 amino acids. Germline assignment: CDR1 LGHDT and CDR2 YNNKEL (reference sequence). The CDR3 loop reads CASSQDWRQAAYNSPLHF. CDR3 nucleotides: TGTGCCAGCAGCCAAGACTGGCGACAAGCGGCCTATAATTCACCCCTCCACTTT.

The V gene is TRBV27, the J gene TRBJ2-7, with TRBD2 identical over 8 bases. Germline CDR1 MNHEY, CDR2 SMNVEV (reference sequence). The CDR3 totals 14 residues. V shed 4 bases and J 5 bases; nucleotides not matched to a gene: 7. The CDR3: CASSWLGRANEQYF. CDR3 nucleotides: TGTGCCAGCAGTTGGCTCGGGAGGGCCAACGAGCAGTACTTC.

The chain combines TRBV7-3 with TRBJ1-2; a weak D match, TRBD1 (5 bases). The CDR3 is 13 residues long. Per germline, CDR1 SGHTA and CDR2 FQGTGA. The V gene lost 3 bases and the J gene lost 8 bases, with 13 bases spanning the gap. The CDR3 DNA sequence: TGTGCCAGCAGCTTCCAGGGCTCCGGGGGCTACACCTTC. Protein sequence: CASSFQGSGGYTF.

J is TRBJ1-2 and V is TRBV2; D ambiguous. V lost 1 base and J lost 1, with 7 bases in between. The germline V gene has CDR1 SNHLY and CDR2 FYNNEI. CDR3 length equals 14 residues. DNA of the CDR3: TGTGCCAGCAGTGAAGGCTCAGTTAACTATGGCTACACCTTC. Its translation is CASSEGSVNYGYTF.

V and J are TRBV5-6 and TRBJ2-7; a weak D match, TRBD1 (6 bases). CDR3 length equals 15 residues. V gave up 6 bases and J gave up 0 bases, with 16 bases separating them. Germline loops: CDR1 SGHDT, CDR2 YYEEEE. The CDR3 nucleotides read TGTGCCAGCAACAATATGGACAGCCCCTCCTACGAGCAGTACTTC. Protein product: CASNNMDSPSYEQYF.

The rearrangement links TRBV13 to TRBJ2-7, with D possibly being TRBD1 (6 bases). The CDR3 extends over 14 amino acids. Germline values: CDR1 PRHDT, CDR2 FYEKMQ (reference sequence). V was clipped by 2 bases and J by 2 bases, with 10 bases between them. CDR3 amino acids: CASSLTGYTYEQYF. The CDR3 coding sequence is TGTGCCAGCAGCTTAACAGGGTACACCTACGAGCAGTACTTC.

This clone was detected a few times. The CDR3 DNA reads as TGTGCCAGCAGCCAAGATATTGGGGCGCGCTACACCTTC. This gives the protein CASSQDIGARYTF. The rearrangement links TRBV3-1 (or the pseudogene TRBV3-2) to TRBJ1-2; weak D call: TRBD1 (5 bases). The CDR3 spans 13 residues. Deletions cut 0 bases from V and 9 bases from J, with 11 bases between. Germline V gives CDR1 LGHDT, CDR2 YNNKEL (reference sequence).

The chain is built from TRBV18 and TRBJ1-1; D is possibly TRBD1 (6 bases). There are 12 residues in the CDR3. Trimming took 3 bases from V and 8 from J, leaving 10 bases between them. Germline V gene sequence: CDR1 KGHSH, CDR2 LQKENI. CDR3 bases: TGTGCCAGCTCACCGGCAGGGGCCGAAGCTTTCTTT. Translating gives CASSPAGAEAFF.

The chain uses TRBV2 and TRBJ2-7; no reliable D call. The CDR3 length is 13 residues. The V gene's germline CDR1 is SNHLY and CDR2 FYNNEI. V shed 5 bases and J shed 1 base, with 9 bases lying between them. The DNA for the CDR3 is TGTGCCAGCAGTTATCCGTTATCCTACGAGCAGTACTTC. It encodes CASSYPLSYEQYF.

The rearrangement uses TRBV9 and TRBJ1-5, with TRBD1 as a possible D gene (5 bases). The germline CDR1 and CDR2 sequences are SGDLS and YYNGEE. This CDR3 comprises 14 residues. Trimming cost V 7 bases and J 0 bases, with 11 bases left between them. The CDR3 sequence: CASSGGYSNQPQHF. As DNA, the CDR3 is TGTGCCAGCTCTGGGGGGTATAGCAATCAGCCCCAGCATTTT.

In DNA, the CDR3 is TGTGCCAGCAGCCCACTAGCGGGAGCGGGTTACAATGAGCAGTTCTTC. It translates to CASSPLAGAGYNEQFF. V gene TRBV7-3 combines with J gene TRBJ2-1; 11 bases fit TRBD2. This CDR3 has 16 amino acids. V dropped 5 bases and J dropped 4; count of bases not matched to a gene: 7. Germline CDR1 reads SGHTA; CDR2 reads FQGTGA.

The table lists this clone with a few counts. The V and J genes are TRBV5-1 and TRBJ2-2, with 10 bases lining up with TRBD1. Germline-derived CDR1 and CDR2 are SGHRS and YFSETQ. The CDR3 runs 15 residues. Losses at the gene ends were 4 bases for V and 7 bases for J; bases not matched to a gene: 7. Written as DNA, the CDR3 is TGCGCCAGCAGCGAAAGACAGGGGGCAAGCGGGGAGCTGTTTTTT. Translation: CASSERQGASGELFF. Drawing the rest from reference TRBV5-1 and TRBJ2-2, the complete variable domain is KAGVTQTPRYLIKTRGQQVTLSCSPISGHRSVSWYQQTPGQGLQFLFEYFSETQRNKGNFPGRFSGRQFSNSRSEMNVSTLELGDSALYLCASSERQGASGELFFGEGSRLTVL.

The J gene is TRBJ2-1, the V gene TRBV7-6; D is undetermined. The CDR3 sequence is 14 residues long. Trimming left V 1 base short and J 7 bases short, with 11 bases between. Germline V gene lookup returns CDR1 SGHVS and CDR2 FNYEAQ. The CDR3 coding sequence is TGTGCCAGCAGCTTAGGCCCAATAGAAAATGAGCAGTTCTTC. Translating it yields CASSLGPIENEQFF.

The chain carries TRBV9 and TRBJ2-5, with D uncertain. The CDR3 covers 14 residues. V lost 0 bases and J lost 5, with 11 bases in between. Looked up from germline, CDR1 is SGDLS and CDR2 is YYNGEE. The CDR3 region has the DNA TGTGCCAGCAGCGTAGACCAGTTATGGGAGACCCAGTACTTC. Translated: CASSVDQLWETQYF. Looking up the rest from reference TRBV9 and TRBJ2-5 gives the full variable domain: DSGVTQTPKHLITATGQRVTLRCSPRSGDLSVYWYQQSLDQGLQFLIQYYNGEERAKGNILERFSAQQFPDLHSELNLSSLELGDSALYFCASSVDQLWETQYFGPGTRLLVL.

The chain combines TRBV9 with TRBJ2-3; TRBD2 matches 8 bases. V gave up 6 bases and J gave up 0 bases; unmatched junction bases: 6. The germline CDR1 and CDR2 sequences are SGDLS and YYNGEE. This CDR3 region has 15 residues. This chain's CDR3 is CASNPAGASTDTQYF. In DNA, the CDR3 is TGTGCCAGCAACCCAGCGGGAGCTAGCACAGATACGCAGTATTTT. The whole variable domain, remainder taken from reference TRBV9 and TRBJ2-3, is DSGVTQTPKHLITATGQRVTLRCSPRSGDLSVYWYQQSLDQGLQFLIQYYNGEERAKGNILERFSAQQFPDLHSELNLSSLELGDSALYFCASNPAGASTDTQYFGPGTRLTVL.

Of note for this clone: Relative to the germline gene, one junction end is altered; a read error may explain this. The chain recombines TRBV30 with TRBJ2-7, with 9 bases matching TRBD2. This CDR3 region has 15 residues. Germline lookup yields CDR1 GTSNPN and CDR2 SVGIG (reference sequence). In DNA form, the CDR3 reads TGTGCCGGGAGCGGGAGGCCCTCAAGCTCCTACGAGCAGTACTTC. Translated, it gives CAGSGRPSSSYEQYF.

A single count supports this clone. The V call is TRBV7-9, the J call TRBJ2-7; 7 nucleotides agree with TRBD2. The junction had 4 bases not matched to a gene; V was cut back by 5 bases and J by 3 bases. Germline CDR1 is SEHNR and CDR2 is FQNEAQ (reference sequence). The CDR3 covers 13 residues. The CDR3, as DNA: TGTGCCAGCAGCACTCTAGCGGTCTACGAGCAGTACTTC. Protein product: CASSTLAVYEQYF. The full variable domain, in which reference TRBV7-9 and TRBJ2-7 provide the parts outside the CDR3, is DTGVSQNPRHKITKRGQNVTFRCDPISEHNRLYWYRQTLGQGPEFLTYFQNEAQLEKSRLLSDRFSAERPKGSFSTLEIQRTEQGDSAMYLCASSTLAVYEQYFGPGTRLTVT.

CDR3 in amino acids: CASSHIRDRGITGELFF. DNA of the CDR3: TGTGCCAGCAGCCATATCCGGGACAGGGGTATCACCGGGGAGCTGTTTTTT. This chain links TRBV3-1 (or the pseudogene TRBV3-2) with TRBJ2-2, with 10 bases matching TRBD1. Germline CDR1 is LGHDT and CDR2 is YNNKEL (reference sequence). The length of the CDR3 is 17 residues. V lost 3 bases to trimming and J lost 4 bases; unmatched junction nucleotides: 8.

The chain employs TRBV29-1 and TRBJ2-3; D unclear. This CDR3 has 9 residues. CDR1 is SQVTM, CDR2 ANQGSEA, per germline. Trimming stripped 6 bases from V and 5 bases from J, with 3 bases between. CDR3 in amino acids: CSVQDTQYF. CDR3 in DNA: TGCAGCGTCCAAGATACGCAGTATTTT.

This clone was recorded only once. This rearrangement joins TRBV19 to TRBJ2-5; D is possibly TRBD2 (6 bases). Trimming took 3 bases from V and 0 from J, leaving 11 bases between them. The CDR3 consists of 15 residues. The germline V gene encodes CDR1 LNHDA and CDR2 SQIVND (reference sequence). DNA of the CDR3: TGTGCCAGTAGTATTGGAGGGCAAAACCAAGAGACCCAGTACTTC. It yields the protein CASSIGGQNQETQYF.

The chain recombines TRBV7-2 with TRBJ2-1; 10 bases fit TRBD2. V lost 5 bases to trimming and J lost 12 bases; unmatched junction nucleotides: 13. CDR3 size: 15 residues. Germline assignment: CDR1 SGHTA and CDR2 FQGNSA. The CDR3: CASSVGTSVSVGQFF. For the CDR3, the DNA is TGTGCCAGCAGCGTCGGGACTAGCGTCTCCGTAGGGCAGTTCTTC. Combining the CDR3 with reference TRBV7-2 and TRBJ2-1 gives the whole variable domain GAGVSQSPSNKVTEKGKDVELRCDPISGHTALYWYRQSLGQGLEFLIYFQGNSAPDKSGLPSDRFSAERTGGSVSTLTIQRTQQEDSAVYLCASSVGTSVSVGQFFGPGTRLTVL.

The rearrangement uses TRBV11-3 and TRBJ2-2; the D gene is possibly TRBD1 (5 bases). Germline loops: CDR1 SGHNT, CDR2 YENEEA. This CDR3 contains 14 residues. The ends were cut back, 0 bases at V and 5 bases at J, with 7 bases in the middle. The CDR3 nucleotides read TGTGCCAGCAGCTTAGAATCAGGGACCGGGGAGCTGTTTTTT. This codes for CASSLESGTGELFF. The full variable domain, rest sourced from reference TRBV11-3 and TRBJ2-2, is EAGVVQSPRYKIIEKKQPVAFWCNPISGHNTLYWYLQNLGQGPELLIRYENEEAVDDSQLPKDRFSAERLKGVDSTLKIQPAELGDSAVYLCASSLESGTGELFFGEGSRLTVL.

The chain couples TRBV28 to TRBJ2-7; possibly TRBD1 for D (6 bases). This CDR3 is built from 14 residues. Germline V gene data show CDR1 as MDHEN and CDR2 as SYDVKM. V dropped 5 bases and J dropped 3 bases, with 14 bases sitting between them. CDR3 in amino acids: CASSPGGQLYEQYF. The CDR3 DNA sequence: TGTGCCAGCAGTCCAGGAGGACAGCTCTACGAGCAGTACTTC.